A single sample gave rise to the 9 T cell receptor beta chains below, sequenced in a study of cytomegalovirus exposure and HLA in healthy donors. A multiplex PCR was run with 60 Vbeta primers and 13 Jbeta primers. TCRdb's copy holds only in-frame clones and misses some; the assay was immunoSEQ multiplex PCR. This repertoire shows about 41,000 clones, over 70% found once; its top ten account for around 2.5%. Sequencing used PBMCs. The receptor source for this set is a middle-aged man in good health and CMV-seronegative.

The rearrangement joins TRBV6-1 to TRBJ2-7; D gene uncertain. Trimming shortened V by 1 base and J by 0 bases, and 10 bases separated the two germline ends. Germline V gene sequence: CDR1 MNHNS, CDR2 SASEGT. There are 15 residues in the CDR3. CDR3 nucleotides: TGTGCCAGCAGTGAAGGCGGCAGAAGCTCCTACGAGCAGTACTTC. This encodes CASSEGGRSSYEQYF.

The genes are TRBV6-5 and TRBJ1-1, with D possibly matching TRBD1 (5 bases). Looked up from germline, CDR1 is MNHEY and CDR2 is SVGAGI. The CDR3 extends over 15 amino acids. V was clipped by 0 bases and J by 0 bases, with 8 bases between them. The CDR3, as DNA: TGTGCCAGCAGTTACTCGAGACAGATGAACACTGAAGCTTTCTTT. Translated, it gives CASSYSRQMNTEAFF.

This CDR3 reads CASSQTKAGGNEQYF. The CDR3 bases are TGCGCCAGCAGCCAAACGAAAGCGGGAGGTAACGAGCAGTACTTC. V and J are TRBV4-1 and TRBJ2-7; TRBD2 matches 9 bases. CDR1 and CDR2 from the germline V gene are MGHRA and YSYEKL. V shed 2 bases, J shed 5 bases, and the junction held 7 bases outside the gene matches. CDR3 length equals 15 residues.

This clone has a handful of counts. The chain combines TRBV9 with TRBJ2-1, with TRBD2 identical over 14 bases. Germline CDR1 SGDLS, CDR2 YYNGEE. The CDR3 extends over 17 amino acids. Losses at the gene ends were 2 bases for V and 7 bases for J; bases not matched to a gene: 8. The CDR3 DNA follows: TGTGCCAGCAGCGTTACCGGGACTAGCGGGGGCAAGAATGAGCAGTTCTTC. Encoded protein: CASSVTGTSGGKNEQFF.

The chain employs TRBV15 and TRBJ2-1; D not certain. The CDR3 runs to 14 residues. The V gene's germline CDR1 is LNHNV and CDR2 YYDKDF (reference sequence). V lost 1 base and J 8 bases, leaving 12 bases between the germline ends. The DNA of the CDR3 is TGTGCCACCAGCAGAGTGGCCACAATACATGAGCAGTTCTTC. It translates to CATSRVATIHEQFF.

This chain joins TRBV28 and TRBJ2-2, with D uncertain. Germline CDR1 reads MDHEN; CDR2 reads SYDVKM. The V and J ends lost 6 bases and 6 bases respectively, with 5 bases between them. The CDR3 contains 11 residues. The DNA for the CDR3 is TGTGCCAGCAGCCCCGCCGGGGAGCTGTTTTTT. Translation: CASSPAGELFF.

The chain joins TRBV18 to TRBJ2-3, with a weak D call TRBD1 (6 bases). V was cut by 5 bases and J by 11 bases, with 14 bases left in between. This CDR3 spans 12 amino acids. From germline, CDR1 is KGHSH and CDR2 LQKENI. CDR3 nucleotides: TGTGCCAGCTCAAATAGGACAGTGAAGCAGTATTTT. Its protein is CASSNRTVKQYF.

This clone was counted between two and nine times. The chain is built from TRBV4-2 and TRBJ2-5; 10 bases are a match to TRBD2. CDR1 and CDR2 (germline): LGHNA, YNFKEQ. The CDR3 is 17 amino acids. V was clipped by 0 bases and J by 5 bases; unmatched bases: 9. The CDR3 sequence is CASSQDGTSGRVETQYF. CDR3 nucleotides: TGTGCCAGCAGCCAAGACGGAACGAGCGGGAGGGTGGAGACCCAGTACTTC.

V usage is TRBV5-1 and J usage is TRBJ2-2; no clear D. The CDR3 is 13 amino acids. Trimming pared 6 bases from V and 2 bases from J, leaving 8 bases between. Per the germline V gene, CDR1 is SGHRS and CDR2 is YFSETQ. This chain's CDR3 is CASTSSNTGELFF. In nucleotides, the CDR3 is TGCGCCAGCACCTCCTCCAACACCGGGGAGCTGTTTTTT.